This T cell receptor beta chain was documented in a study of graft-versus-host responses after intestinal transplantation. Study details: Recipients were all induced with anti-thymocyte globulin, then given tacrolimus and steroids for approximately three years.

V dropped 1 base and J dropped 1 base, with 14 bases sitting between them. In germline, CDR1 is SNHLY, CDR2 FYNNEI. The CDR3 has 16 residues. In the case of this clone: Its matching antigen is unknown.

The assay was immunoSEQ multiplex PCR, and TCRdb's table has in-frame clones only and misses some. Here the sample spans 70,000 to 95,000 clones, over 85% being singletons. Study-wide results and caveats: Recipient marrow held GvH clones, some first seen in ileum or blood. High graft-versus-host to host-versus-graft clonal ratios were found in allografts of patients who had graft-donor T cell macrochimerism.

This receptor was identified in a human donor who was the organ donor for an intestinal transplant. J is TRBJ2-7 and V is TRBV2, with D possibly being TRBD2 (5 bases). The sample was unstimulated CD8+ T cells sorted from spleen or lymph node cells, taken before transplant. The CDR3 DNA follows: TGTGCCAGCAGTGAAGTATTGTGGAGCGGTTCCTACGAGCAGTACTTC. It codes for CASSEVLWSGSYEQYF.